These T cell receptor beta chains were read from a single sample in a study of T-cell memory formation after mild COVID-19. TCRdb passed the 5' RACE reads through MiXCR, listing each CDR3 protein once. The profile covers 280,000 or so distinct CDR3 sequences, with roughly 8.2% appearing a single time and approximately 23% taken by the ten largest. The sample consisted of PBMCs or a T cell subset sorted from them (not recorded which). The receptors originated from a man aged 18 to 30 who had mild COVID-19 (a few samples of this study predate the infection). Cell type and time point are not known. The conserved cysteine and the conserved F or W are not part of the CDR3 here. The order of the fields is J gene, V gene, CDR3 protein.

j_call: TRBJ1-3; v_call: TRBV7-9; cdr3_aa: ASSLAGASSGNTIY
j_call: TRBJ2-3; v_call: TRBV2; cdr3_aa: ASRQVTDTQY
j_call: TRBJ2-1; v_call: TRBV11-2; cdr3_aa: ASSSGAIEQF
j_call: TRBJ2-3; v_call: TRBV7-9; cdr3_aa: ASSLGGAGGTDTQY
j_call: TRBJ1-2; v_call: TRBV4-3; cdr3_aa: ASSQTTGGYGYT
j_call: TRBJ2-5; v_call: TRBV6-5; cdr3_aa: ASGPARGPQETQY
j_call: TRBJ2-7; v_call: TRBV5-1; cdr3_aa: ASSFTTGGMNEQY
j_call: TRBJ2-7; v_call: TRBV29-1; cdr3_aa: SVVIPTGAYEQY
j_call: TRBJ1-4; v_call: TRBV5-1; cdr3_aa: ASSLIGATNEKLF
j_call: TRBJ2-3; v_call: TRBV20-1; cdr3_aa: SARDARGGGDTQY
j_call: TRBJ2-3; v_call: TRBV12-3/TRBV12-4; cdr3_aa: ASSKTSWGLTDTQY
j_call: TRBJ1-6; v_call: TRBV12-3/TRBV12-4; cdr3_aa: ASSFSAGYSPLH
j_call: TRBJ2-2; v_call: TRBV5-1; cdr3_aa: ASSLAQGPGELF
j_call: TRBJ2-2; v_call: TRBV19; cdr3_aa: ASSKQGFGELF
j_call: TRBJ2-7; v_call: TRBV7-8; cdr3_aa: ASSPWDPGYYEQY
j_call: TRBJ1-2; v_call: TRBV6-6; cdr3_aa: ASSSTSRQANYGYT
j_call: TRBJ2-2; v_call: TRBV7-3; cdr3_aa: ASSIGTPNTGELF
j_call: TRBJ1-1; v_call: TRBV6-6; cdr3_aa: ASSYSWETNTEAF
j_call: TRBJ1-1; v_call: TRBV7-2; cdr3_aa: ASSFWPGGAANTEAF
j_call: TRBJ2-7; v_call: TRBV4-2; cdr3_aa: ASSPQQGAPYEQY
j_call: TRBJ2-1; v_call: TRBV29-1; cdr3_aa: SVEQGRWNEQF
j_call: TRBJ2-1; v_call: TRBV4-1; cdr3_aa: ASSPQSAGGGGEQF
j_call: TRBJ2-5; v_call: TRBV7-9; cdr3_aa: ASSLAGTRQETQY
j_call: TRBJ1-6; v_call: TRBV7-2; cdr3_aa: ASSLGGQGYNSPLH
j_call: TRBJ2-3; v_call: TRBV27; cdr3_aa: ASSTPTGRPNTDTQY
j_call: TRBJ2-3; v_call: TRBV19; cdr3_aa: ASNRGQWTDTQY
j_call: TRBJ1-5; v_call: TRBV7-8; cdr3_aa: AQDLRMFNQPQH
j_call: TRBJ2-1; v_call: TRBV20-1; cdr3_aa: SAISSGGAYPNEQF
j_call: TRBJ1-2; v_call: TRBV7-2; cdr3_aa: ASSLVRGDYGYT
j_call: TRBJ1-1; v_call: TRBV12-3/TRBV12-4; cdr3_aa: ASKGQGSTEAF
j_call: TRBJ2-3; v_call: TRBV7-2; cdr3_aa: ASSLTLSLGLGLY
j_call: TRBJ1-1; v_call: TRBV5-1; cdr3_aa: ASSLGTIRDTEAF
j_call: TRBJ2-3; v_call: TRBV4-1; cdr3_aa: ASSRLGLPPDTQY
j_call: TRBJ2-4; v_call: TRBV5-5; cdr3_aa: ASSPVSGENIQY
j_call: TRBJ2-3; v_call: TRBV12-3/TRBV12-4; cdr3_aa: ASSLVSADTQY
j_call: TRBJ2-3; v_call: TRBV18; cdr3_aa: ASSWYGESTDTQY
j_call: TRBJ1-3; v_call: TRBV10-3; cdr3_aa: AIRLTANSGNTIY
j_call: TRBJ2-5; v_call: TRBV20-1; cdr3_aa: SADRQQTTVQETQY
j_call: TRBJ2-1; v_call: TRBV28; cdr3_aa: ASSLRGAGYNEQF
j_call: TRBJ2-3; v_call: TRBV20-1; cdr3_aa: SASTSGGHTSTDTQY
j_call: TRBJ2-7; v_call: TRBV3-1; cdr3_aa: ASSAHREGEQY
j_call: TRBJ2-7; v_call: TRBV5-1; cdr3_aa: ASSLGQGMEYEQY
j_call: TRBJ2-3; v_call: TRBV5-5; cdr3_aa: ASSLFSQSTDTQY
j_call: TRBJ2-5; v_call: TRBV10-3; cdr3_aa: AISAAGTKKETQY
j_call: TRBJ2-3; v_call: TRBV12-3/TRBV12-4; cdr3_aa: ASSRQGRYTDTQY
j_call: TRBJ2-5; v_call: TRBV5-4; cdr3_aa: ASSPQRGGQETQY
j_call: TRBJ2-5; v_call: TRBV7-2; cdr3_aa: ASSRLRLAIGETQY
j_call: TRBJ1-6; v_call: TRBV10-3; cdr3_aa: AISESRQAMDSPLH
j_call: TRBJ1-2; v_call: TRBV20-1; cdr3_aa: SARMRSGYT
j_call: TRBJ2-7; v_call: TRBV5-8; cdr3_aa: ASSLATGSWEQY
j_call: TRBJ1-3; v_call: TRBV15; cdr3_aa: ATRGANTIY
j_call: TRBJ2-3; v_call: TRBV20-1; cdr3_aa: SANAGGRTDTQY
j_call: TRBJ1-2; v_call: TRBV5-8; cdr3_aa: ASSLRDRDNYGYT
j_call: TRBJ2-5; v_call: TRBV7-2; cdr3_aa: ASSQDRGQETQY
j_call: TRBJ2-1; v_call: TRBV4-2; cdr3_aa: ASSQRTGGHNEQF
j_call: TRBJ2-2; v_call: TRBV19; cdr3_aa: ASSTDIGGELF
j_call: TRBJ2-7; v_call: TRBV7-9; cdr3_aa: ASSFGTGPLYEQY
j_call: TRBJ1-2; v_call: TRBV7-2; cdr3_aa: ASSPERNYGYT
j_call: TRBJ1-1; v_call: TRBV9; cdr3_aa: ASSEPLDGNTEAF
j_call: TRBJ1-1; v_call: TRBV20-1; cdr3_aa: SARAMGSDTEAF